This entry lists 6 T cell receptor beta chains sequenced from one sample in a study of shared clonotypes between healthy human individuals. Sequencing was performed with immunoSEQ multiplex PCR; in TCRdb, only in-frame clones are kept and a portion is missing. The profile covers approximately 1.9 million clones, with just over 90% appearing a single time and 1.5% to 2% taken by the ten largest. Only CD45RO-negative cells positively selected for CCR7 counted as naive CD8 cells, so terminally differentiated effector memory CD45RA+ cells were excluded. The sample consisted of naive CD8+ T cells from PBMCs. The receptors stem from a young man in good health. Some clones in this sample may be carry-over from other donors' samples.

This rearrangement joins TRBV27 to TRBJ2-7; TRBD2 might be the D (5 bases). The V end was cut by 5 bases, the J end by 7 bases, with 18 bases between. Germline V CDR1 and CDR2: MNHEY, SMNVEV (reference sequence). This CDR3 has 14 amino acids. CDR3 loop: CASSPTNRRWEQYF. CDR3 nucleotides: TGTGCCAGCAGTCCGACTAACCGGAGGTGGGAGCAGTACTTC.

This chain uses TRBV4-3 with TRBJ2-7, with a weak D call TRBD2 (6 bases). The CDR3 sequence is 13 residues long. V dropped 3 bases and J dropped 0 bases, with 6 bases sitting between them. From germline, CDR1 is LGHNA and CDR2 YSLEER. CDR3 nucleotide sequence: TGCGCCAGCAGCCACGGGAGCTCCTACGAGCAGTACTTC. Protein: CASSHGSSYEQYF.

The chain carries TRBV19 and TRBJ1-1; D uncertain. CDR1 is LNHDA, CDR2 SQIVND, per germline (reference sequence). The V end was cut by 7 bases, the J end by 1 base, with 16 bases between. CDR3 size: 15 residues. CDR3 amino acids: CASTLGRTANTEAFF. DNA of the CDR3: TGTGCCAGTACCCTAGGAAGGACGGCGAACACTGAAGCTTTCTTT. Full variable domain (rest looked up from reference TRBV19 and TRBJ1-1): DGGITQSPKYLFRKEGQNVTLSCEQNLNHDAMYWYRQDPGQGLRLIYYSQIVNDFQKGDIAEGYSVSREKKESFPLTVTSAQKNPTAFYLCASTLGRTANTEAFFGQGTRLTVV.

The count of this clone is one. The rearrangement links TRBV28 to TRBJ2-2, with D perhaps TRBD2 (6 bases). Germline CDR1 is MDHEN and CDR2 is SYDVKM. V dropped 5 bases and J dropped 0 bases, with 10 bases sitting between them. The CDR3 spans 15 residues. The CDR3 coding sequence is TGTGCCAGCAGTCCCCGCGGGGCGAACACCGGGGAGCTGTTTTTT. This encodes CASSPRGANTGELFF.

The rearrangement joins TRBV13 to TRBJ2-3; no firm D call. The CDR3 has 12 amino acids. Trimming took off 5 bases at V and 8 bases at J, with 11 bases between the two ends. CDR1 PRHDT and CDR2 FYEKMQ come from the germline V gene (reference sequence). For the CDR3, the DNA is TGTGCCAGCAGCCCCCAGATGAGTACGCAGTATTTT. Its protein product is CASSPQMSTQYF.

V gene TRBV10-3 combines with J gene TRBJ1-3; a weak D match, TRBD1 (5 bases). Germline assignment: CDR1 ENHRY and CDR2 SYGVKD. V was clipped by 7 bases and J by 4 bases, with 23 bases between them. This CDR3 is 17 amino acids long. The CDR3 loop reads CAITSDRPSYRGNTIYF. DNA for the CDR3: TGTGCCATCACCTCAGACAGACCTAGTTATAGAGGAAACACCATATATTTT.